The rows below give T cell receptor beta chains drawn from one sample of a study of blood T cell repertoires in COVID-19. The repertoire was sequenced with immunoSEQ multiplex PCR; TCRdb's copy has only in-frame clones and lacks some. The sample lists hundreds of thousands of clones, over 80% seen once, with 27% in the top ten. Sequenced sample: peripheral blood. The receptors originated from a man aged 40-49 years with acute or convalescent COVID-19. CDR3s include the opening cysteine and the closing phenylalanine or tryptophan. D genes are given only for firm matches. The listing skips clone size in some rows; elsewhere it reads once, few, many or a size class.

d_gene,j_gene,abundance,v_gene,CDR3aa,CDR3nt
NA,TRBJ2-7,NA,TRBV10-1,CASSNPTSDEQYF,TGCGCCAGCAGTAATCCTACTAGTGACGAGCAGTACTTC
NA,TRBJ1-4,NA,TRBV5-8,CASSYPGPGDEKLFF,TGTGCCAGCAGCTATCCGGGACCAGGGGACGAAAAACTGTTTTTT
NA,TRBJ1-1,NA,TRBV18,CASSLAGEDTEAFF,TGTGCCAGCTCTCTTGCAGGGGAAGACACTGAAGCTTTCTTT
NA,TRBJ1-5,NA,TRBV6-5,CASRGPNQPQHF,TGTGCCAGCAGGGGGCCTAATCAGCCCCAGCATTTT
TRBD2,TRBJ2-7,NA,TRBV27,CASSLFTSGTYEQYF,TGTGCCAGCAGTTTATTTACTAGCGGCACCTACGAGCAGTACTTC
NA,TRBJ1-2,NA,TRBV29-1,CSVESGPRYGYTF,TGCAGCGTGGAATCAGGGCCTCGCTATGGCTACACCTTC
NA,TRBJ1-1,NA,TRBV4-1,CASSQETRSGAFF,TGCGCCAGCAGCCAGGAAACGAGGAGTGGAGCTTTCTTT
NA,TRBJ2-7,NA,TRBV7-6,CASSPVGWAGTYEQYF,TGTGCCAGCAGCCCGGTAGGTTGGGCAGGAACCTACGAGCAGTACTTC
NA,TRBJ2-5,NA,TRBV5-6,CASSRRQVADF,TGTGCCAGCAGCCGACGCCAGGTAGCGGACTTC
NA,TRBJ1-2,NA,TRBV12-3/TRBV12-4,CASSFRSSYGYTF,TGTGCCAGCAGTTTCCGGTCATCCTATGGCTACACCTTC
NA,TRBJ2-1,NA,TRBV29-1,CSGEDSDKYNEQFF,TGCAGCGGGGAGGACTCCGACAAATACAATGAGCAGTTCTTC
TRBD1,TRBJ1-1,NA,TRBV5-1,CASSFKGAGEAFF,TGCGCCAGCAGCTTTAAGGGGGCGGGTGAAGCTTTCTTT
TRBD2,TRBJ2-1,NA,TRBV9,CASSVDGGSYYNEQFF,TGTGCCAGCAGCGTAGACGGGGGGTCTTACTACAATGAGCAGTTCTTC
NA,TRBJ2-5,once,TRBV27,CASSLGRRETQYF,TGTGCCAGCAGTTTAGGCAGGAGGGAGACCCAGTACTTC
TRBD2,TRBJ2-7,NA,TRBV30,CAWSELAGAGEQYF,TGTGCCTGGAGTGAACTAGCGGGAGCTGGCGAGCAGTACTTC
TRBD2,TRBJ2-7,once,TRBV27,CASSTPGGSSYEQYF,TGTGCCAGCAGTACGCCCGGGGGGAGCTCCTACGAGCAGTACTTC
NA,TRBJ2-3,NA,TRBV25-1,CASSAGGADTQYF,TGTGCCAGCAGTGCCGGCGGCGCAGATACGCAGTATTTT
TRBD1,TRBJ2-3,NA,TRBV10-3,CAITRDRATSTDTQYF,TGTGCCATCACTAGGGACAGGGCAACTAGCACAGATACGCAGTATTTT
TRBD2,TRBJ2-3,NA,TRBV7-9,CASSLDGRADTQYF,TGTGCCAGCAGCTTAGACGGGAGGGCAGATACGCAGTATTTT
TRBD1,TRBJ2-7,few,TRBV4-1,CASSTGGQGYEQYF,TGCGCCAGCAGCACAGGCGGACAGGGGTACGAGCAGTACTTC